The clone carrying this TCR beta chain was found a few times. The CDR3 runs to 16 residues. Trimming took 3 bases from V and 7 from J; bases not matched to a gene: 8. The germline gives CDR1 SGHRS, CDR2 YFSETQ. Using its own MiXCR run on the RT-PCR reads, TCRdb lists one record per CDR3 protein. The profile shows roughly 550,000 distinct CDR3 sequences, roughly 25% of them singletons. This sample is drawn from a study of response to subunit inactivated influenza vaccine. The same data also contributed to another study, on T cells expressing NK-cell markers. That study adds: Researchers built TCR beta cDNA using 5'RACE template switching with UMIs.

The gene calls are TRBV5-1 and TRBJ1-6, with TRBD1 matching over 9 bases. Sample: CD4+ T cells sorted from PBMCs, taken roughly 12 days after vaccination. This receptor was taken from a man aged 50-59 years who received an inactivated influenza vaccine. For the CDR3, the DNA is TGCGCCAGCAGCTCTACCGGGACAGGGACAAATTCACCCCTCCACTTT. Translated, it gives CASSSTGTGTNSPLHF.